This is a list of T cell receptor beta chains from one sample in a study of T cells in Graves' hyperthyroidism and ophthalmopathy. In TCRdb, the multiplex PCR reads were re-called with MiXCR into one record per CDR3 protein. The data show hundreds of thousands of distinct CDR3 sequences, with approximately 17% seen just once and 17% held by the top ten. The sequenced sample was blood. All receptors come from a woman younger than 30 with Graves' ophthalmopathy. The CDR3 runs from the conserved cysteine through the conserved F or W. The D gene is left open where the match is weak. Clone size is shown for a subset of rows, as once, few, many or a class of expanded clone.

d_call j_call clone_size v_call cdr3_aa cdr3_nt
NA TRBJ2-1 NA TRBV4-1 CASSQDPVGHEQFF TGCGCCAGCAGCCAAGACCCAGTGGGGCATGAGCAGTTCTTC
TRBD2 TRBJ2-1 many TRBV14 CASSQSAGGYNEQFF TGTGCCAGCAGCCAATCGGCGGGAGGGTACAATGAGCAGTTCTTC
TRBD2 TRBJ2-2 many TRBV13 CASSLLSAGDTGELFF TGTGCCAGCAGCTTACTCAGCGCGGGAGACACCGGGGAGCTGTTTTTT
NA TRBJ2-7 few TRBV27 CASRDSRGQQYF TGTGCCAGTCGGGACTCTCGGGGCCAGCAGTACTTC
NA TRBJ2-3 many TRBV12-3/TRBV12-4 CASSGITDTQYF TGTGCCAGTAGCGGAATCACAGATACGCAGTATTTT
TRBD1 TRBJ1-4 NA TRBV28 CASSLGGGSEKLFF TGTGCCAGCAGTTTGGGAGGGGGCTCTGAAAAACTGTTTTTT
NA TRBJ2-1 few TRBV29-1 CSVVTIDYNEQFF TGCAGCGTTGTAACTATCGATTACAATGAGCAGTTCTTC
NA TRBJ2-1 many TRBV20-1 CRPAGGVGNEQFF TGCAGACCAGCAGGTGGAGTCGGCAATGAGCAGTTCTTC
TRBD1 TRBJ2-3 NA TRBV30 CAWAEDRATTDTQYF TGTGCCTGGGCGGAGGACAGGGCAACAACAGATACGCAGTATTTT
NA TRBJ1-5 many TRBV28 CASSARQPQHF TGTGCCAGCAGCGCGCGACAGCCCCAGCATTTT
TRBD1 TRBJ1-2 few TRBV6-5 CASSYPGQADGYTF TGTGCCAGCAGTTACCCGGGACAGGCGGATGGCTACACCTTC
NA TRBJ2-2 NA TRBV27 CASTTQGTSANTGELFF TGTGCCAGCACTACCCAGGGGACCTCCGCGAACACCGGGGAGCTGTTTTTT
NA TRBJ2-1 NA TRBV10-1 CASSESYRQYNEQFF TGCGCCAGCAGTGAGTCCTATAGACAGTACAATGAGCAGTTCTTC
NA TRBJ2-5 many TRBV3-1 CASRGGGETQYF TGTGCCAGCCGGGGAGGGGGAGAGACCCAGTACTTC
TRBD2 TRBJ2-5 many TRBV20-1 CSASSGGALETQYF TGCAGTGCTTCTAGCGGGGGGGCTTTGGAGACCCAGTACTTC
NA TRBJ2-2 few TRBV2 CASSLSSGQQNTGELFF TGTGCCAGCAGTTTGTCTTCCGGGCAGCAGAACACCGGGGAGCTGTTTTTT
TRBD2 TRBJ2-1 many TRBV7-2 CASSLAASGSGEQFF TGTGCCAGCAGCTTAGCGGCTAGCGGGAGTGGCGAGCAGTTCTTC
TRBD2 TRBJ2-1 many TRBV20-1 CSASWREDLNEQFF TGCAGTGCGAGCTGGCGGGAGGATCTCAATGAGCAGTTCTTC
TRBD1 TRBJ1-1 many TRBV6-1 CASSEQTGSTEAFF TGTGCCAGCAGTGAACAGACAGGGAGCACTGAAGCTTTCTTT
TRBD1 TRBJ1-2 many TRBV20-1 CSASEDRVAGYTF TGCAGTGCTAGTGAGGACAGGGTAGCAGGCTACACCTTC
TRBD1 TRBJ1-1 NA TRBV6-1 CASSPGTGIFF TGTGCCAGCAGCCCTGGGACAGGGATATTCTTT
TRBD2 TRBJ2-3 many TRBV2 CASSEVRKLAGLGTDTQYF TGTGCCAGCAGTGAAGTTAGGAAATTAGCGGGCCTCGGCACAGATACGCAGTATTTT
TRBD2 TRBJ2-1 many TRBV28 CASSSPGTSGRGEQFF TGTGCCAGCAGTTCCCCAGGGACTAGCGGGAGGGGTGAGCAGTTCTTC
NA TRBJ1-3 NA TRBV27 CASSDRSSGNTIYF TGTGCCAGCAGCGACAGGAGCTCTGGAAACACCATATATTTT
NA TRBJ2-5 many TRBV6-2/TRBV6-3 CASRPSPGQEKETQYF TGTGCCAGCAGGCCTTCTCCGGGACAAGAAAAAGAGACCCAGTACTTC
TRBD2 TRBJ2-2 many TRBV13 CASRPAAGEGTGELFF TGTGCCAGCAGACCCGCGGCGGGGGAGGGGACCGGGGAGCTGTTTTTT
NA TRBJ1-1 many TRBV6-1 CATSQGGYTEAFF TGTGCCACCTCCCAAGGGGGGTACACTGAAGCTTTCTTT
TRBD2 TRBJ2-2 many TRBV7-3 CASRVAGPANTGELFF TGTGCCAGCAGAGTAGCGGGACCAGCGAACACCGGGGAGCTGTTTTTT
NA TRBJ1-1 many TRBV18 CASSASVNTEAFF TGTGCCAGCTCCGCTTCAGTGAACACTGAAGCTTTCTTT
NA TRBJ2-2 many TRBV20-1 CSAFGVALNGELFF TGCAGTGCTTTCGGGGTAGCGTTAAACGGGGAGCTGTTTTTT
NA TRBJ2-3 many TRBV11-1 CASSRPRVFRTDTQYF TGTGCCAGCAGCCGCCCCAGAGTTTTTCGCACAGATACGCAGTATTTT
NA TRBJ1-1 NA TRBV6-1 CASSQQGGVTEAFF TGTGCCAGCAGTCAACAGGGAGGGGTCACTGAAGCTTTCTTT
NA TRBJ1-2 many TRBV30 CAWSPAAGYGYTF TGTGCCTGGAGCCCAGCGGCGGGCTATGGCTACACCTTC
NA TRBJ1-1 NA TRBV5-4 CASSFLDRSDTEAFF TGTGCCAGCAGCTTTTTGGATCGCTCGGACACTGAAGCTTTCTTT
TRBD2 TRBJ2-3 few TRBV13 CASSPTSGRNTQYF TGTGCCAGCAGCCCGACTAGCGGGAGAAATACGCAGTATTTT
NA TRBJ1-1 many TRBV27 CASSPLPGVENTEAFF TGTGCCAGCAGTCCTCTCCCAGGGGTGGAGAACACTGAAGCTTTCTTT
NA TRBJ2-1 NA TRBV14 CASSHSNEQFF TGTGCCAGCAGCCACAGTAATGAGCAGTTCTTC
NA TRBJ1-2 few TRBV6-1 CASRPRPQEGYTF TGTGCCAGCAGGCCCAGGCCCCAGGAGGGCTACACCTTC
NA TRBJ1-1 many TRBV11-2 CASSLGGPGPEAFF TGTGCCAGCAGCTTAGGGGGTCCGGGGCCTGAAGCTTTCTTT
NA TRBJ2-7 many TRBV11-2 CASSPRREPYEQYF TGTGCCAGCAGCCCGCGGAGGGAGCCCTACGAGCAGTACTTC
TRBD1 TRBJ2-5 many TRBV4-1 CASSYRDRGPETQYF TGCGCCAGCAGCTATCGCGACAGGGGGCCCGAGACCCAGTACTTC
TRBD1 TRBJ2-7 few TRBV25-1 CASSAGTDWEQYF TGTGCCAGCAGCGCCGGGACAGATTGGGAGCAGTACTTC
NA TRBJ2-3 few TRBV10-3 CAITVAASTDTQYF TGTGCCATCACGGTAGCGGCTAGCACAGATACGCAGTATTTT
NA TRBJ1-5 few TRBV5-1 CASSWGSDQPQHF TGCGCCAGCAGCTGGGGCTCGGATCAGCCCCAGCATTTT
NA TRBJ1-6 NA TRBV12-3/TRBV12-4 CASSLTGNLYNSPLHF TGTGCCAGCAGTTTAACTGGGAACCTCTATAATTCACCCCTCCACTTT
TRBD1 TRBJ2-1 NA TRBV20-1 CSARDFGTGYLYNEQFF TGCAGTGCTAGAGATTTTGGGACAGGGTATCTCTACAATGAGCAGTTCTTC
NA TRBJ1-2 many TRBV2 CASRVLASPNYGYTF TGTGCCAGCAGGGTTCTTGCGTCACCGAACTATGGCTACACCTTC
NA TRBJ1-1 many TRBV2 CASSDPGRVTEAFF TGTGCCAGCAGTGACCCGGGACGGGTCACTGAAGCTTTCTTT
TRBD2 TRBJ2-1 few TRBV24-1 CATKNSGAPHNEQFF TGTGCCACCAAGAACAGCGGGGCCCCCCACAATGAGCAGTTCTTC
TRBD1 TRBJ2-6 many TRBV2 CASRDGQGSYSGANVLTF TGTGCCAGCAGGGACGGACAGGGGTCCTACTCTGGGGCCAACGTCCTGACTTTC